The T cell receptor beta chain under discussion was sequenced for a study of cytomegalovirus exposure and HLA in healthy donors (dated by TCRdb to 2016 to 2017). With regard to the full study: An earlier analysis of 587 of the donors reported approximately 270 Gb of sequence data and about 100 million unique TCR beta sequences from roughly 200 million T cells. Approximately 330 gigabases of sequencing data and around 88 million unique TCR sequences made up an early release that covered fewer than 650 HLA-typed donors. Among the roughly 400 genotyped donors, more than 70% belonged to the genetic ancestry cluster associated with self-reported Caucasian donors. The study aimed to test whether signatures of past pathogen exposure could be identified by cataloging public T cell receptors. The T cell repertoires of 666 subjects were profiled by immunosequencing and related to cytomegalovirus serostatus. Along with the roughly 670-subject first cohort, a separate validation cohort of over a hundred different subjects was used. The study combined high-throughput TCR immunosequencing, statistical association of individual TCRs with disease status, and machine learning to predict cytomegalovirus infection status. A later analysis re-analyzed previously published TCR beta repertoires from approximately 700 donors and added high-resolution HLA genotyping to study TCR occurrence patterns. The later analysis used no new phenotypic data to find candidate immune exposures, relying instead on TCR beta sequences and their occurrence across donors. To decide whether each TCR beta V gene segment behaved as functional or pseudogenic, an earlier analysis of some 600 of the donors relied on high-throughput TCR beta sequencing. Donor age, sex, ethnicity and CMV serostatus were compiled alongside the repertoire data. A later genetic analysis took genome-wide SNP genotypes for about 65% of the 666 donors and used that subset as a discovery cohort. Every repertoire in the discovery cohort had been generated on one and the same sequencing platform. Class I and class II HLA loci were covered by the typing at four-digit resolution. The number of donors typed differed by locus, with 629-630 for A, B, C, DRB1 and DQB1, roughly 520 for DQA1, over 600 for DPA1, and under 490 for DPB1. Roughly five DR-DQ haplotypes were treated as single units for association and clustering because of strong linkage in the cohort. Across some 400 genotyped donors of the cohort, an average of roughly 230,000 unique TCR beta nucleotide sequences per donor were sequenced, and approximately 17% of those sequences were non-productive. The research as a whole found: Because HLA typing was missing for some donors at each locus, association tests included only the typed subset. In both the original and validation cohorts, the classifier was reported to diagnose cytomegalovirus status with high specificity and sensitivity. A total of some 180 TCR beta chains were listed by the study as associated with cytomegalovirus. While some public TCRs were present in many individuals, most TCR sequences turned up only very rarely across donors. The cohort was sequenced for TCR beta chains only, and without alpha or paired-chain data the features that could be detected were limited. Several of the top co-occurrence clusters appeared to be linked to parvovirus B19, influenza, CMV and Epstein-Barr virus, according to a later analysis. According to a later genetic analysis, donors in an Asian-associated ancestry cluster had fewer N-insertions in productive TCRs than the approximately 700-donor mean. An association between a missense DCLRE1C variant and V-gene and J-gene trimming of TCR beta chains was found in a later genetic analysis and replicated in an independent cohort. The only immune exposure information available for the cohort was CMV serostatus. At a false discovery rate of 0.05, a later analysis linked 16,951 TCR beta sequences to specific HLA alleles. A further reported finding was that TCR beta sequences accurately predicted the HLA-A and HLA-B alleles for most subjects in the first cohort. According to the authors, the approach could potentially be generalized to other disease states and immunological phenotypes. Compared with equally common non-associated chains, HLA-associated TCR beta chains in a later analysis were more clonally expanded and had lower generation probabilities. The presence/absence analyses assumed that sequencing depth was roughly uniform across donors, and that assumption may not be true. Broadly in line with IMGT annotations, most TCR beta V segments showed up in productive rearrangements about 87% or about 30% of the time in an earlier analysis of roughly 590 of the donors. A later analysis found that TCR association rates varied across HLA loci, with DRB1 alleles showing the most associated TCRs and HLA-C alleles the fewest. When HLA alleles, especially DR and DQ, strongly co-occurred, TCR associations were difficult to assign to individual alleles. Correlated functional status among segregating V segments might reflect linkage disequilibrium, but an unknown experimental factor could not be ruled out. About 17 rarely observed V segments, including chromosome 9 orphons, were excluded from the earlier analysis of just under 600 of the donors because counts were too low. Most CMV-associated TCR beta chains appeared to be HLA-restricted in a later analysis, and the HLA associations seemed to be driven largely by CMV exposure. The 87-base-pair reads could not distinguish some IMGT-functional V segments, including TRBV6-2 and TRBV6-3, so those segments were excluded. In vitro tests confirmed that a few of the cytomegalovirus-associated TCR beta chains recognize cytomegalovirus antigens. A group of highly shared sequence variants was considered likely to be a technical artifact of the sequencing pipeline.

The cohort consisted of 600 to 700 healthy bone marrow donors. Cohort members were all nominally healthy when sampled, although unrecorded immune exposures were likely present. The donor tested CMV seropositive, placing the donor among the roughly 300 seropositive members of the cohort. A peripheral blood sample was provided by each donor, and peripheral blood mononuclear cells were used for TCR beta sequencing. The Qiagen DNeasy Blood Extraction Kit was used to extract genomic DNA from the blood cell samples. V has 6 bases trimmed and J has 6 bases trimmed; junction bases matching no gene number 6. Reading from cysteine to phenylalanine, the CDR3 counts 13 amino acids. Just CDR3 DNA is preserved here, 39 bases in frame from base 1. In the germline V gene, CDR1 corresponds to SNHLY and CDR2 to FYNNEI. The library was made by the immunoSEQ multiplex PCR assay. For the multiplex PCR, a mixture combining 60 forward primers for TCR Vbeta segments and 13 reverse primers for TCR Jbeta segments was used. A multiplex PCR assay on genomic DNA amplified the CDR3 region of rearranged TCR beta genes. On the Illumina HiSeq System, the amplified TCR beta libraries were sequenced as 87-base-pair reads. Per the original workflow: In a later analysis, some 80 million unique TCR beta chains were counted across the 500 to 700 repertoires, and about 9.9 million of these chains were shared by at least two donors. To remove PCR and sequencing errors, raw reads were error-corrected and collapsed into unique sequences using a nearest-neighbor algorithm that merged closely related sequences. CDR3 sequences were aligned to IMGT reference sequences to assign V, D and J gene segments. For a sequence to be retained, a match of at least six nucleotides was required to both a V gene segment and a J gene segment. Rearrangements were called productive when the CDR3 lacked stop codons and stayed in frame with V and J; all others were non-productive. CDR3 was defined according to IMGT convention as the region running from the second conserved V-encoded cysteine to the conserved J-encoded phenylalanine. Sequences without an unambiguous match to a single V gene segment were excluded from the earlier analysis of about 600 of the donors. An earlier analysis of several hundred of the donors classified V segments as functional when productive rearrangements were above 56.7% and as segregating when the standard deviation between donors was above 5%. A statistical classification framework was developed to diagnose cytomegalovirus status using the catalog of TCR beta chain sequences. In a later analysis, TCR nucleotide sequences were compared against IMGT/GENE-DB human TR gene sequences so that V and J genes could be assigned. A later analysis assigned CDR3 sequences and most-parsimonious VDJ recombination scenarios with the TCRdist pipeline. In a later analysis, every TCR beta chain was defined by the combination of its CDR3 amino acid sequence and its V-gene family, and reads without a unique V-gene family were dropped. As a way to deal with suspected cross-contamination and a sequencing artifact, a later analysis dropped approximately 590 nucleotide sequences that were highly shared and had low generation probability. For each public chain, a later analysis derived a clonal expansion index from normalized ranks of inferred template counts within each repertoire. In a later analysis, generation probabilities were computed using a VDJ recombination model fitted to out-of-frame rearrangements, and the results were checked against IGoR. Hypergeometric tests were used in a later analysis to score TCR-TCR, TCR-HLA and TCR-CMV co-occurrence, with a repertoire-size bias correction applied to the TCR pairs. To estimate false discovery rates, a later analysis permuted the HLA or CMV assignments 20 times. In a later analysis, co-occurring TCRs were grouped using DBSCAN, with TCRdist sequence similarity added in when clustering inside HLA-allele-positive subsets. Repertoires with fewer than 30,000 or more than 120,000 public chains were left out of co-occurrence clustering, as were about 5 repertoires with anomalous nucleotide sharing. Drawn from immuneACCESS, this table holds only the in-frame rearrangements with V and J called that TCRdb kept. Clones are partly lost; checked studies trace under half to an unresolved V gene and leave the rest unexplained. V and J calls and clone size come straight from that table; D and trimming were deduced from the DNA. The sample yields over 110,000 clones; approximately 78% were counted once. Jointly, the top ten make up 6.2% of the sample.

About this clone: This receptor's antigen is unknown. The record has no base qualities; no much larger clone is one base away.

The clonotype originates from a woman between 40 and 50 years old in good health and CMV-seropositive. The specimen was PBMCs. The rearranged segments are TRBV2 and TRBJ1-1; a stretch of 8 junction bases matches TRBD1. The CDR3 in this case is CASRTGAAAEAFF. DNA sequence: TGTGCCAGCAGGACAGGGGCGGCCGCTGAAGCTTTCTTT.